This T cell receptor (beta chain) was captured in a study of blood T cell repertoires in COVID-19 (TCRdb year 2020). Some background on the complete study: Samples covering the acute and convalescent phases of COVID-19 were provided by collaborators in the United States, Italy and Spain. The material from the prospective study consisted of cDNA or gDNA derived from T cells, B-cell-depleted T cells, or PBMCs. Subjects who had been exposed to COVID-19, were actively infected with it, or had recovered from it provided the deeply sampled blood TCRbeta repertoires that made up the dataset. The repertoires were released in a freely available public database meant as a resource for research on the immune response to SARS-CoV-2. Samples were obtained from the ongoing ImmuneRACE study (first 160 participants) and from about 1,300 subjects provided by 6 global collaborators. Nearly every sample came with metadata listing a de-identified subject ID, COVID-19 status, age in years and sex. HLA class I and class II types, where available, came from metadata supplied by the sample provider rather than from assay-based typing. Overall study outcomes, separate from this receptor: How much clinical and demographic metadata was included differed by source and by participant, and the metadata was provided uncurated.

The immunoSEQ Assay, a bias-controlled multiplex PCR, was used to amplify TCRbeta CDR3 regions from genomic DNA. On the authors' methods: The number of nucleated cells in each sample was estimated by amplification of reference gene primers within the assay. To quantify the absolute abundance of each unique TCRbeta CDR3 rearrangement, sequence reads were collapsed and filtered. For each sample, productive Simpson clonality was calculated as the square root of Simpson's diversity index over productive rearrangements. Drawn from immuneACCESS, this table holds only the in-frame rearrangements with V and J called that TCRdb kept. Clones are partly lost; checked studies trace under half to an unresolved V gene and leave the rest unexplained. V, J and clone size reflect that table, while D and trimming were determined from the DNA. This sample holds about 99,000 clones; around 90% were observed only once. The ten largest account for roughly 2% of the sample.

With respect to this clone: It lacks a known antigen. Qualities for individual bases were not recorded, and no much larger clone is one base off.

The CDR3 runs 16 amino acids, cysteine and phenylalanine included. The DNA shown is the 48-base CDR3, in frame from base 1. V lost 8 bases and J lost 4 bases; the stretch between them is 22 bases long. The CDR1 and CDR2 encoded by the germline V gene (reference sequence) are SEHNR and FQNEAQ. One collaborating source in Seattle enrolled patients during active infection and followed them longitudinally through the course of disease. Collaborating institutions collected whole blood in K2EDTA tubes following their own protocols. For TCRbeta analysis, collaborator samples were shipped as frozen whole blood, as isolated PBMCs, or as DNA extracted from either sample type.

Sequenced: peripheral blood. The sequence was obtained from a man aged 50-60 years with COVID-19, enrolled during active disease. Recombination connected TRBV7-9 to TRBJ2-3; the best D guess is TRBD2, with 5 bases matching. The CDR3 sequence is CASSGVTPPGADTQYF. The DNA sequence follows: TGTGCCAGCTCTGGGGTGACCCCTCCCGGGGCAGATACGCAGTATTTT. The full variable domain, with segments outside the CDR3 supplied by the reference TRBV7-9 and TRBJ2-3 proteins, appears as DTGVSQNPRHKITKRGQNVTFRCDPISEHNRLYWYRQTLGQGPEFLTYFQNEAQLEKSRLLSDRFSAERPKGSFSTLEIQRTEQGDSAMYLCASSGVTPPGADTQYFGPGTRLTVL.